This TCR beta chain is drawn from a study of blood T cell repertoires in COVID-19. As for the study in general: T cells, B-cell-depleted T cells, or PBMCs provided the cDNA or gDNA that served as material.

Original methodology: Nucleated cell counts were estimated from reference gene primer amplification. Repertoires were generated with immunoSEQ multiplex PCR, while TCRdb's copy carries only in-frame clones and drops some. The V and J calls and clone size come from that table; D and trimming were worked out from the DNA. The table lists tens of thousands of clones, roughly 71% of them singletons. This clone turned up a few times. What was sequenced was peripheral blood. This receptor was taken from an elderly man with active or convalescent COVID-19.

The CDR3 sequence: CASSEYQGGGHTGELFF. The CDR3 DNA is TGTGCCAGCAGTGAATACCAGGGCGGGGGACACACCGGGGAGCTGTTTTTT. V gene TRBV25-1 combines with J gene TRBJ2-2, with 7 bases aligning to TRBD2. V lost 0 bases and J lost 3; bases outside the gene matches: 7. The CDR3 totals 17 residues. Germline values: CDR1 MGHDK, CDR2 SYGVNS.